This T cell receptor beta chain was sequenced in a study of blood T cell repertoires in COVID-19. The overall study: From the United States, Italy and Spain came samples of acute and convalescent COVID-19.

The CDR3 is 18 residues long. Germline CDR1 and CDR2: SGHRS and YFSETQ. V was pared by 2 bases and J by 0 bases, with 9 bases of the junction left unmatched. This clone was seen many times. Produced via immunoSEQ multiplex PCR; TCRdb's table is partial and in-frame only. The sample contains about 81,000 clones, approximately 91% of which appear only once. The TCR sequence derives from a man in his 70s with active or convalescent COVID-19. The sequencing sample was made of peripheral blood. The rearrangement uses TRBV5-1 and TRBJ1-1, with 11 bases that match TRBD1. The CDR3 DNA follows: TGCGCCAGCAGCTTAATGGGGACAGGGGGACTCATGAACACTGAAGCTTTCTTT. It specifies CASSLMGTGGLMNTEAFF.